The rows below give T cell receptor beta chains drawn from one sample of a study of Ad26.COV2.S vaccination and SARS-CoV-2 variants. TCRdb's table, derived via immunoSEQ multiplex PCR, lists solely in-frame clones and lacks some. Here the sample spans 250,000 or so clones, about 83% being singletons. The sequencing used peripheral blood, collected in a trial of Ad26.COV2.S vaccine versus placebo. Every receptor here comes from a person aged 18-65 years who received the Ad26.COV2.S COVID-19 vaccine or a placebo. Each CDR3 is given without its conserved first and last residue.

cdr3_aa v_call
ASTSTTVVGETQY TRBV7-9
ASSAKLTDTQY TRBV25-1
ASRAGGAFDPHGYT TRBV5-1
ASSSGLAGRGYTGELF TRBV7-9
ASRVGGLNYGYT TRBV5-4
ASSSGGTSGSRRDTQY TRBV5-1
ASSLLTGQGTDTQY TRBV5-1
ASSIFSGRNTEAF TRBV19
ASRRGTPYNEQF TRBV6-5
ATSVEGTFTDTQY TRBV19
ASSQAPSGLSNEQF TRBV4-2
ASSLENSGRRYGETQY TRBV5-1
ASSMGIGGLTTDTQY TRBV19
ASRQGMDQPQH TRBV6-5
ASSFRWQGAGELF TRBV5-1
ASSQAGTLKNIQY TRBV14
ASSLAWTSGFSYEQY TRBV5-8
ASSSDGLFNYGYT TRBV7-9
ASSLNTGELF TRBV28
ASSRTTSGRAHEQF TRBV7-3
ASSSRQVSHNEQF TRBV6-5
ASTLVSSLNTEAF TRBV7-9
ASTRQGSYEQY TRBV21-1
ASSYGQGGYEQY TRBV5-1
ASSQDPSGTGQF TRBV4-1
ASSLVGQYNSPLH TRBV5-6
ASSGMGGNSAYEQY TRBV7-9
ASSQVTGGAYGYT TRBV4-1